This T cell receptor beta chain was documented in a study of cytomegalovirus exposure and HLA in healthy donors. General study points: According to an earlier analysis, most TCR beta V segments yielded productive rearrangements about 87% or about 30% of the time.

Donors showed nominal health when sampled, although they likely had unrecorded immune exposures. The germline V gene encodes CDR1 SGHNT and CDR2 YYREEE (reference sequence). V lost 3 bases to trimming and J lost 7 bases, with 16 bases between them. CDR3 size: 14 residues. Worth noting for this clone: Its antigen remains unidentified. The CDR3 ends on some other residue instead of the conserved phenylalanine or tryptophan, so this is likely a read error.

It was with 60 Vbeta and 13 Jbeta primers that the PCR ran. Libraries were prepared by immunoSEQ multiplex PCR; TCRdb keeps only in-frame clonotypes and omits some of them. The sample has approximately 90,000 clones; roughly three quarters are singletons. This TCR was sampled from a woman aged 40 to 55 in good health and CMV-seronegative. The chain carries TRBV5-4 and TRBJ1-2, with a tentative D call TRBD1 (5 bases). The sequencing input was PBMCs. The DNA of the CDR3 is TGTGCCAGCAGCTCTCTTTCCAGGGAGGGTGGCTACACCGTC. As protein: CASSSLSREGGYTV.